These 6 T cell receptor beta chains were all obtained from the same sample, sequenced in a study of blood T cells in healthy people across ages. Combining a sample-barcoded 5' primer with a J-beta primer mix, a second PCR ran for roughly 7 to 11 cycles. TCRdb re-called the 5' RACE reads with MiXCR, one entry per CDR3 protein. The sample carries roughly 1.5 million distinct CDR3 sequences, less than 45% recorded once. The sample was blood. These receptors all stem from a woman in her late teens or twenties in good health.

This clonotype appeared once. The rearrangement uses TRBV30 and TRBJ2-1; D remains ambiguous. The germline gives CDR1 GTSNPN, CDR2 SVGIG (reference sequence). Trimming removed 2 bases from V and 0 bases from J, with 14 bases in between. The CDR3 contains 16 residues. The CDR3 reads CAWSTQRRSSYNEQFF. In DNA, the CDR3 is TGTGCCTGGAGTACCCAGAGAAGGAGCTCCTACAATGAGCAGTTCTTC.

Notes on this clonotype: The junction departs from the called germline gene at one end, perhaps through a read error. This sequence joins TRBV7-7 and TRBJ2-5, with D unresolved. CDR1 and CDR2 from the germline V gene are SSHAT and FNYEAQ (reference sequence). The CDR3 covers 14 residues. The CDR3 DNA follows: TGTGCTAGCAGCTTAGGCAGGTACCAAGAGACCCAGTACTTC. Its translation: CASSLGRYQETQYF.

This clonotype was detected a few times. This chain joins TRBV10-3 and TRBJ2-7, with 12 bases matching TRBD1. CDR1 is ENHRY and CDR2 is SYGVKD in the germline V gene. V lost 8 bases, J lost 5 bases, and 10 bases stayed unmatched. This CDR3 spans 15 amino acids. The CDR3 DNA reads TGTGCCATCCGTGCAGGGGACAGGGGGCAAAACGAGCAGTACTTC. Its translation is CAIRAGDRGQNEQYF.

This clonotype was counted many times. V is TRBV28 and J is TRBJ1-2; no clear D. V gave up 6 bases and J gave up 3 bases, with 5 bases separating them. CDR3 length: 11 amino acids. Germline V lookup: CDR1 MDHEN, CDR2 SYDVKM. CDR3 DNA: TGTGCCAGCAGCACCTACTATGGCTACACCTTC. Protein: CASSTYYGYTF.

The chain has TRBV12-3 or TRBV12-4 and TRBJ2-7; D possibly corresponds to TRBD1 (6 bases). Trimming removed 6 bases from V and 0 bases from J, with 18 bases in between. CDR3 length: 16 residues. In DNA form, the CDR3 reads TGTGCCAGCAGCACCATTACAGGGCCGAGCTCCTACGAGCAGTACTTC. It is translated as CASSTITGPSSYEQYF.

The chain recombines TRBV20-1 with TRBJ2-1, with a tentative D call TRBD2 (5 bases). This CDR3 is 16 amino acids long. Germline V gene data show CDR1 as DFQATT and CDR2 as SNEGSKA (reference sequence). Trimming cost V 2 bases and J 4 bases, with 18 bases left between them. In nucleotides, the CDR3 is TGCAGTGCTAGAAAGACGTTCAGCGGAACTTACAATGAGCAGTTCTTC. This codes for CSARKTFSGTYNEQFF.